This T cell receptor (beta chain) was profiled in a study of preoperative IRX-2 immunotherapy in early breast cancer. Stated treatment: preoperative locoregional IRX-2 cytokine immunotherapy. Samples came from a phase Ib trial of preoperative locoregional IRX-2 cytokine immunotherapy. Profiled with immunoSEQ multiplex PCR; TCRdb holds only in-frame clones, not every one. The table shows tens of thousands of clones, with around 82% occurring only once. This clone has a single count. The TCR sequence derives from a human donor with breast cancer. The sequenced sample was lymph node tissue, obtained after IRX-2 immunotherapy.

The CDR3 loop is CASSQGGTASYGYTF. For the CDR3, the DNA is TGCGCCAGCAGCCAAGGTGGCACGGCAAGCTATGGCTACACCTTC. The chain combines TRBV23-1 with TRBJ1-2; D uncertain. TRBV23-1 carries the ORF label, with uncertain function. With 6 bases removed from V and 4 bases from J, the gap between germline ends came to 18 bases. The CDR3 is 15 amino acids.